This T cell receptor beta chain emerged from a study of cytomegalovirus exposure and HLA in healthy donors. The CDR3 extends over 13 amino acids. The germline V gene encodes CDR1 KGHSH and CDR2 LQKENI. The V and J ends lost 5 bases and 3 bases, in that order; junction bases with no gene match: 4. The PCR contained 60 Vbeta and 13 Jbeta primers. Libraries were prepared by immunoSEQ multiplex PCR; TCRdb keeps only in-frame clonotypes and omits some of them. The data contain about 120,000 clones, under 85% of them singletons. This clone occurred once. Sequenced material: PBMCs. This sequence originates from a man aged 30 to 45 in good health and CMV-seropositive. The V and J genes are TRBV18 and TRBJ2-7; 7 bases are a match to TRBD1. Here the CDR3 DNA reads TGTGCCAGCTCAGAAGGGACAGTCTACGAGCAGTACTTC. It codes for CASSEGTVYEQYF.